This entry concerns a single TCR beta chain. The CDR3 loop spans 15 amino acids. The V segment lost 3 bases and the J segment 5 bases; nucleotides outside the gene matches: 9. MiXCR, applied by TCRdb to the RT-PCR reads, yields one record per CDR3 protein. This sample carries about a million distinct CDR3 sequences, roughly 17% of them seen once, and the ten largest clones take around 5.5%. This specimen belongs to a study of patients and donors after allogeneic stem cell transplantation. Sequenced sample: blood, either unsorted or a sorted T cell fraction (not recorded which). This TCR came from a human donor who was either an allogeneic HSCT recipient or a stem cell or donor lymphocyte infusion donor (not recorded which). It is not recorded whose cells these are; they may come from a transplant donor. The J gene is TRBJ2-7, the V gene TRBV12-3 or TRBV12-4, with 8 bases lining up with TRBD2. The CDR3: CASSLYRLAGNEQYF. In DNA form, the CDR3 reads TGTGCCAGCAGTTTGTATCGTCTAGCGGGTAACGAGCAGTACTTC.